This T cell receptor beta chain came from a study of cytomegalovirus exposure and HLA in healthy donors. The table came from immunoSEQ multiplex PCR; TCRdb's copy has only in-frame clones and leaves some out. The data hold approximately 71,000 clones, with approximately 90% observed a single time. Germline trimming cut 7 bases from V and 2 bases from J; bases unmatched to any gene: 9. The CDR3 spans 15 residues. Germline V gene data show CDR1 as MDHEN and CDR2 as SYDVKM. This TCR derives from a man aged 18 to 30 in good health and CMV-seronegative. What was sequenced was PBMCs. V is TRBV28 and J is TRBJ2-7, with 9 nucleotides matching TRBD1. The CDR3 DNA follows: TGTGCCAGCACCGCGGGACAGGGAGGGACCTACGAGCAGTACTTC. Translation gives CASTAGQGGTYEQYF. Full variable domain (missing parts from reference TRBV28 and TRBJ2-7): DVKVTQSSRYLVKRTGEKVFLECVQDMDHENMFWYRQDPGLGLRLIYFSYDVKMKEKGDIPEGYSVSREKKERFSLILESASTNQTSMYLCASTAGQGGTYEQYFGPGTRLTVT.